The T cell receptor beta chain under discussion was sequenced for a study of regulatory T cells in long-lasting Graves disease. Documented time point: persistent/refractory GD, antithyroid drugs over 5 years with positive TRAb. PBMC RNA was the source of the TCR library. The patients were enrolled through endocrinology in Xi'an, China. The authors drew about 9 milliliters of peripheral blood into EDTA tubes. This clonotype was seen repeatedly, ten times or more. Arm-PCR of CDR3 regions and iRepertoire HTBI primers were used to build TCR beta libraries. MiXCR was run by TCRdb on the multiplex PCR reads, yielding one entry per CDR3 protein. Seen here are some 440,000 distinct CDR3 sequences, around 21% observed once, and the top ten hold 7.8%. Trimming took off 5 bases at V and 3 bases at J, with 8 bases between the two ends. CDR1 is SGHVS, CDR2 FNYEAQ, per germline. The CDR3 loop spans 12 amino acids.

This TCR was sampled from a female donor with Graves disease. The source was peripheral blood mononuclear cells (PBMCs), collected when the disease was refractory, from a patient treated with antithyroid drugs. The V gene is TRBV7-6, the J gene TRBJ2-7; D is undetermined. CDR3 amino acids: CASSDDIYEQYF. The CDR3 DNA is TGTGCCAGCAGCGATGACATCTACGAGCAGTACTTC. Full variable domain (outside the CDR3, taken from reference TRBV7-6 and TRBJ2-7): GAGVSQSPRYKVTKRGQDVALRCDPISGHVSLYWYRQALGQGPEFLTYFNYEAQQDKSGLPNDRFSAERPEGSISTLTIQRTEQRDSAMYRCASSDDIYEQYFGPGTRLTVT.